A selection of T cell receptor beta chains follows, all from one sample in a study of breast tumors, draining lymph nodes, adjacent tissues. TCRdb ran MiXCR on the multiplex PCR reads and lists one entry per CDR3 protein. This table has 30,000 to 40,000 distinct CDR3 sequences, 35% to 40% appearing once. The sequencing sample was made of breast tumor tissue. These receptors all come from a female donor with breast cancer. Some clones in this sample may be carry-over from other donors' samples. Both conserved end residues are trimmed from each CDR3. Part of the rows lack a size; the others show once, few, many or a class for expanded clones.

CDR3: ASSLAAGYEQY
size: NA
V: TRBV7-3
length: 11
J: TRBJ2-7

CDR3: SARPTGEGYSPLH
size: once
V: TRBV20-1
length: 13
J: TRBJ1-6

CDR3: ASSIAIRERAKNIQY
size: many
V: TRBV19
length: 15
J: TRBJ2-4

CDR3: SARDRAGAQPQH
size: many
V: TRBV20-1
length: 12
J: TRBJ1-5

CDR3: ASRGAHTGELF
size: few
V: TRBV19
length: 11
J: TRBJ2-2

CDR3: ASSYSWHSSYNEQF
size: many
V: TRBV6-5
length: 14
J: TRBJ2-1

CDR3: ATSINPGRVEQY
size: many
V: TRBV15
length: 12
J: TRBJ2-7

CDR3: ASSYQENYGYT
size: many
V: TRBV6-2/TRBV6-3
length: 11
J: TRBJ1-2

CDR3: AWSDGYNTEAF
size: NA
V: TRBV30
length: 11
J: TRBJ1-1

CDR3: SATDSLTKNIQY
size: few
V: TRBV20-1
length: 12
J: TRBJ2-4

CDR3: AIKWGTGLAGNTDTQY
size: NA
V: TRBV10-3
length: 16
J: TRBJ2-3

CDR3: ATSDWRGGQPQH
size: NA
V: TRBV24-1
length: 12
J: TRBJ1-5

CDR3: AIGREPQETQY
size: many
V: TRBV10-3
length: 11
J: TRBJ2-5

CDR3: SVTSGTETQY
size: many
V: TRBV29-1
length: 10
J: TRBJ2-5

CDR3: AWGAGRDYGYT
size: few
V: TRBV30
length: 11
J: TRBJ1-2

CDR3: ASSPGTPLLHEQF
size: large
V: TRBV6-1
length: 13
J: TRBJ2-1

CDR3: ASSLRRGRTTYNQPQH
size: many
V: TRBV12-3/TRBV12-4
length: 16
J: TRBJ1-5

CDR3: ASSLGLASGELF
size: NA
V: TRBV7-3
length: 12
J: TRBJ2-2

CDR3: ASSLRQLTSGNTIY
size: many
V: TRBV5-5
length: 14
J: TRBJ1-3

CDR3: ASTQLVAGGTDTQY
size: NA
V: TRBV6-1
length: 14
J: TRBJ2-3

CDR3: ASSHILAGPADTQY
size: NA
V: TRBV4-1
length: 14
J: TRBJ2-3

CDR3: ASSQDTGAGTEAF
size: NA
V: TRBV4-1
length: 13
J: TRBJ1-1

CDR3: ATSRDRPGTDTQY
size: NA
V: TRBV15
length: 13
J: TRBJ2-3

CDR3: ASTVDRDSNTGELF
size: few
V: TRBV4-1
length: 14
J: TRBJ2-2

CDR3: ASSTYLSTDTQY
size: many
V: TRBV19
length: 12
J: TRBJ2-3

CDR3: ASSYRGGPGELF
size: NA
V: TRBV7-2
length: 12
J: TRBJ2-2

CDR3: ASSGGPRAGELF
size: many
V: TRBV2
length: 12
J: TRBJ2-2

CDR3: ASSWETSGDPYEQY
size: NA
V: TRBV6-2/TRBV6-3
length: 14
J: TRBJ2-7

CDR3: ASSFRGLAGDPKEADTQY
size: few
V: TRBV12-3/TRBV12-4
length: 18
J: TRBJ2-3

CDR3: ASPYSQLAGSSYEQY
size: NA
V: TRBV7-3
length: 15
J: TRBJ2-7

CDR3: AISVGLAQETQY
size: NA
V: TRBV2
length: 12
J: TRBJ2-5

CDR3: SEASSYNEQF
size: medium-sized
V: TRBV20-1
length: 10
J: TRBJ2-1

CDR3: ASSQDQASGIYNEQF
size: many
V: TRBV4-3
length: 15
J: TRBJ2-1

CDR3: ASSYGQGVGHTEAS
size: once
V: TRBV2
length: 14
J: TRBJ1-1

CDR3: ASSLAAGTGLGEQY
size: many
V: TRBV7-2
length: 14
J: TRBJ2-7